This T cell receptor beta chain was sequenced in a study of neurological immune-mediated disorders (dated by TCRdb to between 2019 and 2020). Regarding the research as a whole: Of the roughly 35 multiple sclerosis patients, some 30 had relapsing-remitting MS and 3 had secondary progressive MS. Peripheral blood TCR-beta repertoires from HTLV-I-associated myelopathy (HAM/TSP) patients, multiple sclerosis patients and healthy controls were compared by UMI-based sequencing. Alongside PBMC samples, the set of about 97 TCR-beta libraries contained longitudinal samples, technical triplicates, and paired CD4+ and CD8+ T-cell subsets that had been sorted. The cohort comprised 68 subjects: 14 HAM/TSP patients, roughly 34 multiple sclerosis patients and around 20 healthy controls. The full study reports these points: No identical CDR3 amino acid sequences were shared among expanded clones across subjects, suggesting private TCR-beta repertoires in all groups. No association of the MS cluster with clinical or MRI features was observed, and the need for larger cohorts was stated by the authors. Phylogenetic analysis grouped repertoires from 18 of 34 MS patients into a cluster of related CDR3 sequences, suggesting a possible repertoire-level signature. The highest TCR clonal expansion was observed in HAM/TSP patients, whereas the lowest was observed in MS patients, even when compared with healthy controls.

This clonotype was picked up a small number of times. Its recognized antigen is unknown. There are no base qualities to consult, and no much larger clone falls within one base. Libraries from unsorted PBMCs were made from 2 million PBMCs kept in RNAlater at -80 degrees C until RNA extraction. The multiple sclerosis patients were enrolled in a US clinical protocol that used magnetic resonance imaging to evaluate disease progression. Peripheral blood underwent Ficoll-Hypaque density gradient centrifugation to isolate PBMCs, which were then cryopreserved in liquid nitrogen. cDNA synthesis used template-switch 5'RACE with a primer carrying a 10-nucleotide random unique molecular identifier tagging each TCR transcript. Every sequencing run covered 15-18 subjects and yielded more than 200 million TCR-beta sequences. Total RNA was extracted with the RNeasy kit. The KAPA Real-time Library Amplification kit was used to amplify TCR-beta VDJ regions with primers for the TCR constant region and the 5'RACE anchor. Sample indexes and Illumina adaptors were added in a first PCR, and a second PCR then increased library yield. After Ampure bead purification, the TCR product of roughly 650 bp was size-selected on a 2% E-gel SizeSelection system. Library quality was checked on a Bioanalyzer, concentration was measured with Qubit, and libraries were quantified with the Kapa Library Quantification kit before pooling. Paired-end 2 x 150 bp sequencing of the libraries was performed on an Illumina HiSeq 2500. To increase sequence diversity, about 25-30% phiX was spiked into each library pool. Turning to the authors' computational methods: Quality-filtered reads were processed with the UMI-based MiGEC pipeline, and over 90% of raw TCR sequences were removed by the MiGEC pipeline during error correction. VDJ genes were aligned to IMGT germline references, and clonotypes were defined by unique CDR3 amino acid sequence plus V-J genes. Clonal expansion, Shannon diversity, and CDR3 relatedness (CalcPairwiseDistances, ClusterSamples) were evaluated with VDJtools, and phylogenetic trees were built with CLCbio workbench. A clone was classed as expanded if it had 8 or more unique UMIs, a cutoff based on coefficient-of-variation modelling across technical triplicates. TCRdb itself trimmed the public reads at Q25 with fastp, ran MiXCR and retained productive beta chains. One record per CDR3 amino acid sequence lists the most common genes and DNA. TCRdb, not the original authors, processed these V and J calls. The sample data list tens of thousands of distinct CDR3 sequences, and roughly 3.2% of these were observed just once. The biggest ten clones account for more than 3% of the sample.

The CDR3 starts with the cysteine, ends with the phenylalanine, and has 15 residues. This entry keeps only the CDR3 DNA: 45 bases, framed from base 1. CDR1 and CDR2 are read off the germline V gene as SGDLS and YYNGEE. Unmatched junction bases come to 5, with V trimmed by 4 bases and J by 6 bases. Material: PBMCs. The clonotype comes from a man aged 35-49 years with multiple sclerosis. The chain is made from TRBV9 and TRBJ2-1, with 12 middle bases fitting TRBD2. The DNA sequence follows: TGTGCCAGCAGCCCCTGGACTAGCGGGGCCAATGAGCAGTTCTTC. Its protein product is CASSPWTSGANEQFF.